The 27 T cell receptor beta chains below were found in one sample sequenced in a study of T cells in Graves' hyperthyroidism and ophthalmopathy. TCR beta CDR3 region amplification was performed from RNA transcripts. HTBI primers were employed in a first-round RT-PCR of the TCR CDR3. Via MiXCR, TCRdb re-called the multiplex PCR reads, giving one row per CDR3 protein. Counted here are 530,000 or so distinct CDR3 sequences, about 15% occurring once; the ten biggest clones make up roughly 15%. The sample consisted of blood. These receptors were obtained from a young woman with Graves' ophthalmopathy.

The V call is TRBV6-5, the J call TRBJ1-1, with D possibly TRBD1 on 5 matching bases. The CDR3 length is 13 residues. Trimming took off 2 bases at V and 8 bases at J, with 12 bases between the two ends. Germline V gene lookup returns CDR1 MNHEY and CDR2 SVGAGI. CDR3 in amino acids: CASSYGAGSEAFF. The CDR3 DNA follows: TGTGCCAGCAGTTACGGGGCAGGTTCAGAAGCTTTCTTT.

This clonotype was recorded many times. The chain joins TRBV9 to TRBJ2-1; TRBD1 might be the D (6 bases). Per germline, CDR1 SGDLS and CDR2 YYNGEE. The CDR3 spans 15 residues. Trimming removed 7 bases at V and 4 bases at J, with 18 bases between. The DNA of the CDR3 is TGTGCCAGCTCAGTAGGTGGGGGCGTTTACAATGAGCAGTTCTTC. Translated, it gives CASSVGGGVYNEQFF.

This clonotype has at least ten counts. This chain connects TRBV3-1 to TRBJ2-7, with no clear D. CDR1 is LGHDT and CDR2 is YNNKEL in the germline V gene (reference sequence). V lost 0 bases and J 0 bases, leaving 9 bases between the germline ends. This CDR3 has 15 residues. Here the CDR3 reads CASSQDYQSSYEQYF. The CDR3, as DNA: TGTGCCAGCAGCCAAGACTATCAGAGCTCCTACGAGCAGTACTTC.

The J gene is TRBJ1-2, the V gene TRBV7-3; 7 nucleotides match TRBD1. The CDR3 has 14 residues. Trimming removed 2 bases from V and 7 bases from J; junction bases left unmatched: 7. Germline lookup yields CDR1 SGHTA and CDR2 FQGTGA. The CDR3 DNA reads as TGTGCCAGCAGCTTACAAAGGGGGCTGAGTGGCTACACCTTC. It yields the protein CASSLQRGLSGYTF.

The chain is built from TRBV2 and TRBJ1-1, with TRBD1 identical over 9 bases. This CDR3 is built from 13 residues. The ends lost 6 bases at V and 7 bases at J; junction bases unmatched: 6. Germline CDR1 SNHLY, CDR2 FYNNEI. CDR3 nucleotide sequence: TGTGCCAGCAGCACAGGGGGCTGGGGTGAAGCTTTCTTT. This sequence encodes CASSTGGWGEAFF.

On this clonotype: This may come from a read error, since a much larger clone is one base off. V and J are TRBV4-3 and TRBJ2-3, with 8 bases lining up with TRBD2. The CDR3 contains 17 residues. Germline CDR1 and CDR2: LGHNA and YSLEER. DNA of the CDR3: TGCGCCAGCAGCCAAGAGACTAGCGTACCCAACACAGATGCGCAGTATTTT. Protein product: CASSQETSVPNTDAQYF.

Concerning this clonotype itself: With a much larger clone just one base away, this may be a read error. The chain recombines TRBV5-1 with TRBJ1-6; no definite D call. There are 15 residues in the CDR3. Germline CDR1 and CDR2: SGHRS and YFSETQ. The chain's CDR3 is CASRLDSSYNSPLHF. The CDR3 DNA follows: TGCGCCAGCAGGTTGGATAGCTCCTATAATTCACCCCTCCACTTT.

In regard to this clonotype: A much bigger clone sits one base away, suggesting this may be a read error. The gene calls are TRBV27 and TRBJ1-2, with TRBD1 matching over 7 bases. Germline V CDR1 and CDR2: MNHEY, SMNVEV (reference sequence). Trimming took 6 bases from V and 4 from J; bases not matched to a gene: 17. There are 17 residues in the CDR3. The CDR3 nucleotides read TGTGCCAGCAGCCTCGGCGGGGGGACAGCATCTAGCTATGGCTACACCTTC. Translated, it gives CASSLGGGTASSYGYTF.

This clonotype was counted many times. The CDR3 coding sequence is TGTGCCATCAGTGAAACGTCAGACGAGCAGTACTTC. Its protein product is CAISETSDEQYF. The chain links TRBV10-3 to TRBJ2-7, with D uncertain. V lost 3 bases to trimming and J lost 5 bases, with 8 bases between them. The CDR3 contains 12 residues. Germline CDR1 ENHRY, CDR2 SYGVKD.

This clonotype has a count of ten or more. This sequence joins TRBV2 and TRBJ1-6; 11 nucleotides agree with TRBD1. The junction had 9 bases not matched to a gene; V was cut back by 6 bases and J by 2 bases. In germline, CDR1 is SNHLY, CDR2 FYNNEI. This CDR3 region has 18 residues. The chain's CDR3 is CASSDRDRGITYNSPLHF. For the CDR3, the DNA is TGTGCCAGCAGCGACCGGGACAGGGGGATCACCTATAATTCACCCCTCCACTTT.

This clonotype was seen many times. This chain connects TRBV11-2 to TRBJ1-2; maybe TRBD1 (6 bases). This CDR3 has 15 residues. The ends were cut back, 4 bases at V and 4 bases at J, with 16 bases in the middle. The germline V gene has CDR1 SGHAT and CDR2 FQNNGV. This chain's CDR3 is CASSSTRDTAYGYTF. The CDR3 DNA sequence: TGTGCCAGCAGCTCGACGCGGGACACAGCCTATGGCTACACCTTC.

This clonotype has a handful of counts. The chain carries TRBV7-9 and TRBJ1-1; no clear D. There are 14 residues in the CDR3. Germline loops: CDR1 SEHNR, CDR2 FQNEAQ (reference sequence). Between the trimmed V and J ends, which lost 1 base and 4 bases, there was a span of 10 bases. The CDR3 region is CASSLDGVVTEAFF. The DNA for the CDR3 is TGTGCCAGCAGCTTAGACGGCGTGGTCACTGAAGCTTTCTTT. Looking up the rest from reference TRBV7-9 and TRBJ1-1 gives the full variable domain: DTGVSQNPRHKITKRGQNVTFRCDPISEHNRLYWYRQTLGQGPEFLTYFQNEAQLEKSRLLSDRFSAERPKGSFSTLEIQRTEQGDSAMYLCASSLDGVVTEAFFGQGTRLTVV.

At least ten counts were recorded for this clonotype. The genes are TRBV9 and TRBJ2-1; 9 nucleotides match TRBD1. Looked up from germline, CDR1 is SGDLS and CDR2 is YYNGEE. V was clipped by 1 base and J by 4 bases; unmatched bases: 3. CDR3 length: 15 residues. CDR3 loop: CASSVLTGGYNEQFF. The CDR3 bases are TGTGCCAGCAGCGTACTGACAGGGGGATACAATGAGCAGTTCTTC.

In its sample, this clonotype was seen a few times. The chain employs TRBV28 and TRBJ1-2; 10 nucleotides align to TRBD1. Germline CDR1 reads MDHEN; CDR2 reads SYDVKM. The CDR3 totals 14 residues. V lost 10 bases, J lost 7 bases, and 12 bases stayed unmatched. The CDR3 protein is CATGTGTGAFGYTF. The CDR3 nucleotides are TGTGCCACAGGGACCGGGACAGGGGCGTTTGGCTACACCTTC.

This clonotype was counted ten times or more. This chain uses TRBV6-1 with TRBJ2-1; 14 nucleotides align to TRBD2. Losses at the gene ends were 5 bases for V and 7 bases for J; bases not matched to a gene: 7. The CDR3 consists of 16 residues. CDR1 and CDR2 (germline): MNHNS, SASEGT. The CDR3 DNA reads TGTGCCAGCAGTTTCGGGACTAGCGGGAGTTTTAATGAGCAGTTCTTC. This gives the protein CASSFGTSGSFNEQFF.

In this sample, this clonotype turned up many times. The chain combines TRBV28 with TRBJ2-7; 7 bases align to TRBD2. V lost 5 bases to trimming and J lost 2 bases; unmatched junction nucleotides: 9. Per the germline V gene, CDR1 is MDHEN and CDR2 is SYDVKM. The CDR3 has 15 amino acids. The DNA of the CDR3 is TGTGCCAGCAGTACAGCGGGGAGAGAGGCCTACGAGCAGTACTTC. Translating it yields CASSTAGREAYEQYF.

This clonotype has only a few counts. The CDR3 coding sequence is TGCAGCGCAAGACAGGCCAAAGAGCAGTACTTC. Translated: CSARQAKEQYF. V and J are TRBV29-1 and TRBJ2-7, with D possibly being TRBD1 (6 bases). The V and J ends lost 7 bases and 7 bases respectively, with 14 bases between them. The germline gives CDR1 SQVTM, CDR2 ANQGSEA. The CDR3 covers 11 residues.

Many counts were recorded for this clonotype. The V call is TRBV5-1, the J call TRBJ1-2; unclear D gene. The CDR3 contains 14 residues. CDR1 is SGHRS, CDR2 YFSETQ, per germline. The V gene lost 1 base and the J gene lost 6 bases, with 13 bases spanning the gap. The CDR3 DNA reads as TGCGCCAGCAGCTTGAGGGAGGGCTTCGATGGCTACACCTTC. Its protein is CASSLREGFDGYTF.

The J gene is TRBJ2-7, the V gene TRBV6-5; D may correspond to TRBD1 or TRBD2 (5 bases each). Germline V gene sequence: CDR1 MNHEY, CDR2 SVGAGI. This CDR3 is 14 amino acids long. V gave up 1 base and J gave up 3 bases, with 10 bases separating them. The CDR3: CASSYYGGSYEQYF. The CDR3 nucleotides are TGTGCCAGCAGTTACTATGGGGGTAGCTACGAGCAGTACTTC.

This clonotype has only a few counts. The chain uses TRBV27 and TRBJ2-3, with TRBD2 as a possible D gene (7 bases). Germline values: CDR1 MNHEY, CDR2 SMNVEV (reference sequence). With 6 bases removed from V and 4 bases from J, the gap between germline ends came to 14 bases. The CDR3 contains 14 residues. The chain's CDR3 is CASSQWGGADTQYF. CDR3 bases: TGTGCCAGCAGCCAGTGGGGGGGCGCAGATACGCAGTATTTT.

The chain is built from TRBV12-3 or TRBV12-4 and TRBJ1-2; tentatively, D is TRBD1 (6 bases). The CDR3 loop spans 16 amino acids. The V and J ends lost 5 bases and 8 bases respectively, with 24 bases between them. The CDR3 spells CASSPTGQPNVRGYTF. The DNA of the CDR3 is TGTGCCAGCAGTCCCACCGGACAGCCTAACGTCAGAGGCTACACCTTC.

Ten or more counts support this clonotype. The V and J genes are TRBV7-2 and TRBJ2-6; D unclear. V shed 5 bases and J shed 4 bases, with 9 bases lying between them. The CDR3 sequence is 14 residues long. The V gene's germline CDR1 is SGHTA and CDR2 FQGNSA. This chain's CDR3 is CASSTQPGANVLTF. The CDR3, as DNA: TGTGCCAGCAGCACGCAGCCCGGGGCCAACGTCCTGACTTTC.

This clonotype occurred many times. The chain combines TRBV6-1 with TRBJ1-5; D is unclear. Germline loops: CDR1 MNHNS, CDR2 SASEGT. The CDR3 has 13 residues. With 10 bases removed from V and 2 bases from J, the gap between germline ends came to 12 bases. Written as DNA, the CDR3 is TGTGCCACCACAGCTAAGGGCAATCAGCCCCAGCATTTT. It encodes CATTAKGNQPQHF.

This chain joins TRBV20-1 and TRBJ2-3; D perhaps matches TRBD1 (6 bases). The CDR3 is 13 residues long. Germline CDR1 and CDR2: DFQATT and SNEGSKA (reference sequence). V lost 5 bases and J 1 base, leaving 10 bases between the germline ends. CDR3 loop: CSARQVGTDTQYF. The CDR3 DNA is TGCAGTGCTCGACAGGTGGGCACAGATACGCAGTATTTT.

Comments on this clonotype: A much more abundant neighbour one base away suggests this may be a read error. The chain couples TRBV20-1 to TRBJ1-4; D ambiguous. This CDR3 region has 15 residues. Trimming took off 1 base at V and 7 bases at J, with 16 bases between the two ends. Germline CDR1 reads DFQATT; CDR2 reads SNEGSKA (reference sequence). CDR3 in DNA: TGCAGTGCTAGAGTCGACGGGGTCGAGGGTGAAAAACTGTTTTTT. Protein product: CSARVDGVEGEKLFF.

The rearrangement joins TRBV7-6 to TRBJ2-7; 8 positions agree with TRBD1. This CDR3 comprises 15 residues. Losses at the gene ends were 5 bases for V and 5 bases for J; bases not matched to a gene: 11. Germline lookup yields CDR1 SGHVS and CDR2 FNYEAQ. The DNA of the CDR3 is TGTGCCAGCAGCCAAGGGACAGGAGCTTATCACGAGCAGTACTTC. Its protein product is CASSQGTGAYHEQYF.

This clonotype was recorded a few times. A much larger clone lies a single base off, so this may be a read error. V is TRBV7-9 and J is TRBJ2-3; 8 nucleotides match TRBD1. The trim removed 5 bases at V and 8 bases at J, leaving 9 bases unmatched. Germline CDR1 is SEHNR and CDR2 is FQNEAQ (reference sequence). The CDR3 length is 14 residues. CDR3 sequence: CASSGRGRGGTQYF. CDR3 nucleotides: TGTGCCAGCAGCGGCAGGGGGCGAGGCGGTACGCAGTATTTT. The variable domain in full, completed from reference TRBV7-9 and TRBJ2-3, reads DTGVSQNPRHKITKRGQNVTFRCDPISEHNRLYWYRQTLGQGPEFLTYFQNEAQLEKSRLLSDRFSAERPKGSFSTLEIQRTEQGDSAMYLCASSGRGRGGTQYFGPGTRLTVL.